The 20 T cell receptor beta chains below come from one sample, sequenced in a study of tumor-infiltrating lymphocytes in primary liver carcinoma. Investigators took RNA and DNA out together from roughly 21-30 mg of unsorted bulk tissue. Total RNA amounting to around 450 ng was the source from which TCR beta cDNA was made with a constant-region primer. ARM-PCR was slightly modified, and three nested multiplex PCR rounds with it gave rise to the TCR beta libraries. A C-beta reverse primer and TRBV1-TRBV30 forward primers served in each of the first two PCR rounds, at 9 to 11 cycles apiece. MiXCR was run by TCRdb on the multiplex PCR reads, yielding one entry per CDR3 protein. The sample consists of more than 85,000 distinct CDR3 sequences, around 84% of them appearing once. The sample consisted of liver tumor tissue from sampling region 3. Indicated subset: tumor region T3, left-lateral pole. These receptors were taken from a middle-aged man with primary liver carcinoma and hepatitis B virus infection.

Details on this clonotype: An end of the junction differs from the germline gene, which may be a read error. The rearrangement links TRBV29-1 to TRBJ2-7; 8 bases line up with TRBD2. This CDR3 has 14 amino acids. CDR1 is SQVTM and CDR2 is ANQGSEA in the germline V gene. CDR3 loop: CSVRSGLGVHEQYF. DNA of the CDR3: TGCAGCGTTAGATCGGGACTAGGTGTCCACGAGCAGTATTTC.

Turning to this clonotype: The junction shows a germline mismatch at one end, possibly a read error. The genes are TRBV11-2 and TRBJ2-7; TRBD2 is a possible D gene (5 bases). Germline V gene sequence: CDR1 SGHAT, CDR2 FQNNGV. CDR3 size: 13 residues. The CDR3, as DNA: TGTGGCAGCAGAGGGAAGCGACCCTACGAGCAGTACTTC. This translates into CGSRGKRPYEQYF.

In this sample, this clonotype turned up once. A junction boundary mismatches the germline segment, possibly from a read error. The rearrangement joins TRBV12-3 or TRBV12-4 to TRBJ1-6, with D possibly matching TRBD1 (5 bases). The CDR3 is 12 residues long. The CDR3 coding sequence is TGTGTCAGCAGGGAACCTGACTCACCCCTCCACTTT. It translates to CVSREPDSPLHF.

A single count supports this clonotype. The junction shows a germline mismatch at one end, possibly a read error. The DNA of the CDR3 is TGTGCCAGCAACTTGTGGGTAGGGGGTTATCGTCAGCCCCAGCATTTT. Its protein product is CASNLWVGGYRQPQHF. This sequence joins TRBV5-6 and TRBJ1-5; a possible D gene is TRBD1 (6 bases). The CDR3 covers 16 residues. Germline V gene sequence: CDR1 SGHDT, CDR2 YYEEEE.

CDR3 bases: TGTGCCAGTAGCGTGGGATTGTCCTACGAGCAGTACTTC. Its protein product is CASSVGLSYEQYF. This chain links TRBV11-3 with TRBJ2-7; D possibly corresponds to TRBD2 (5 bases). From germline, CDR1 is SGHNT and CDR2 YENEEA. The CDR3 extends over 13 amino acids. The V and J ends lost 9 bases and 1 base respectively, with 13 bases between them.

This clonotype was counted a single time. CDR3 coding DNA: TGCTCCAACAGTGAACTATTGGGGACAGGGGGAAGTAACACCGGGGAGCTGTTTTTT. Amino acids: CSNSELLGTGGSNTGELFF. The chain uses TRBV10-1 and TRBJ2-2; 11 bases map to TRBD1. Germline V gene data show CDR1 as WNHNN and CDR2 as SYGVQD (reference sequence). The CDR3 extends over 19 amino acids.

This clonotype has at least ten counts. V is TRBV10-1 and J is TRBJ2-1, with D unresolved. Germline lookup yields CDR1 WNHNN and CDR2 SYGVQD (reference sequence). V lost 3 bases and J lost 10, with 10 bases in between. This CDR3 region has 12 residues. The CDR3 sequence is CASSDRLREQFF. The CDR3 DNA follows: TGCGCCAGCAGTGATCGATTGCGCGAGCAGTTCTTC.

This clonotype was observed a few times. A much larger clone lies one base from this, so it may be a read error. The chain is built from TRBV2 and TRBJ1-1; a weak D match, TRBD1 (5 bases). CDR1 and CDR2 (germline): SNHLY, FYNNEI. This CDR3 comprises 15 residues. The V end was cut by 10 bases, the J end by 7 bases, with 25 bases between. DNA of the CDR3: TGTGCCACAGCGCTCCGGGGCGCAGAGGTCGGTGAAGCTTTCTTT. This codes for CATALRGAEVGEAFF.

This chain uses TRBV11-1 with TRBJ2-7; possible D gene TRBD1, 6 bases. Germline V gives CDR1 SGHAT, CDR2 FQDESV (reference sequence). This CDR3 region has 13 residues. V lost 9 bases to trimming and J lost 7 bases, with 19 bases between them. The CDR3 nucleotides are TGTGCCAGTAGGGGGAAGCGATTCTATGAGCAGTACTTC. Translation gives CASRGKRFYEQYF.

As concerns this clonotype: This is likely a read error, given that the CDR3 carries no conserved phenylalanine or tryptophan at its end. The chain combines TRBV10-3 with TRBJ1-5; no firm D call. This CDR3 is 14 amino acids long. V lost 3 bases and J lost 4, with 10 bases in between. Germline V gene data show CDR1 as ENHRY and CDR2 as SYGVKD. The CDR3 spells CAISERRANQPQHY. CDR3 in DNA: TGTGCCATCAGTGAACGGAGAGCGAATCAGCCCCAGCATTAT.

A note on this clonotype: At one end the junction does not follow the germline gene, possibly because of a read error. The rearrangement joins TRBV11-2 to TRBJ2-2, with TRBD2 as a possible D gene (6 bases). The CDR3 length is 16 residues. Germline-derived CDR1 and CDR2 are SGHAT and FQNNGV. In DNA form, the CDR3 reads TGTGTCAGCAGCCCCCAGATGGCGGGACGAACCGGGGAGCTGTTTTTT. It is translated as CVSSPQMAGRTGELFF.

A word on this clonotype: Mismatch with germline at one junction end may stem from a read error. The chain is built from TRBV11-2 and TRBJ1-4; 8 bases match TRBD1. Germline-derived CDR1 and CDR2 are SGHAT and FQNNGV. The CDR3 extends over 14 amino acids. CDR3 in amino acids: CASSLETGDEKLFF. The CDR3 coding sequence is TGTGCTAGCAGCCTCGAGACAGGGGATGAAAAACTGTTTTTT.

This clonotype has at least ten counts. CDR3 amino acids: CADQSASRWNEQFF. The CDR3 DNA reads as TGTGCCGACCAGAGCGCCTCAAGATGGAATGAGCAGTTCTTC. J is TRBJ2-1 and V is TRBV10-3; no clear D gene. Germline V CDR1 and CDR2: ENHRY, SYGVKD. There are 14 residues in the CDR3. Trimming removed 11 bases at V and 7 bases at J, with 21 bases between.

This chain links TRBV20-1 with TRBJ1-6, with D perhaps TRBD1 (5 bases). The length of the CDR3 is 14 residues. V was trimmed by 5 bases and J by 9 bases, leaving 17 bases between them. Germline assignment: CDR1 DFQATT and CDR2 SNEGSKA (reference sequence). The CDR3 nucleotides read TGCAGTGCTTATACAGGACTAGGAGCTTCACCCCTCCACTTT. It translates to CSAYTGLGASPLHF.

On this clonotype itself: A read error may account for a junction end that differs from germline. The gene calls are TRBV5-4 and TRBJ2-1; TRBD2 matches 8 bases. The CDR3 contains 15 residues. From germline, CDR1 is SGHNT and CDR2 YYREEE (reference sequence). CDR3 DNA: TGTACCAGCAGCTCCAATAGCGGGGACCTCAATGATCAGTTCTTC. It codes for CTSSSNSGDLNDQFF. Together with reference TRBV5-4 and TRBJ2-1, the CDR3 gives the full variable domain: ETGVTQSPTHLIKTRGQQVTLRCSSQSGHNTVSWYQQALGQGPQFIFQYYREEENGRGNFPPRFSGLQFPNYSSELNVNALELDDSALYLCTSSSNSGDLNDQFFGPGTRLTVL.

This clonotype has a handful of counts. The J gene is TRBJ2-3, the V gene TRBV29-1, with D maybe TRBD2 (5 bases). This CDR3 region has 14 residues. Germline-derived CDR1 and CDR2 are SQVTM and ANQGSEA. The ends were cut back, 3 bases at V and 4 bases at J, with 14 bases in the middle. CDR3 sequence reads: CSVEGSGSADTQYF. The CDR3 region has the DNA TGCAGCGTTGAGGGTAGTGGGAGTGCAGATACGCAGTATTTT.

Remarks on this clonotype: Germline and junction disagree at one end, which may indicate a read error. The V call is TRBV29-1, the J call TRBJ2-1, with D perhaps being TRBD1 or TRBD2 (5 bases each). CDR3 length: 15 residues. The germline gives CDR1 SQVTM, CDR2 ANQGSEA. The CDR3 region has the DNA TGTTGCGTTGAACTCGGGACCCTCGGACTCAATGAGCAGTTCTTC. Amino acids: CCVELGTLGLNEQFF.

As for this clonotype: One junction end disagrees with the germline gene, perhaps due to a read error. CDR3: CSVEDPGRSSYELYF. DNA for the CDR3: TGCAGTGTTGAAGATCCAGGAAGGAGCTCCTACGAGCTGTACTTC. The chain couples TRBV29-1 to TRBJ2-7; D unresolved. Germline-derived CDR1 and CDR2 are SQVTM and ANQGSEA. The CDR3 extends over 15 amino acids.

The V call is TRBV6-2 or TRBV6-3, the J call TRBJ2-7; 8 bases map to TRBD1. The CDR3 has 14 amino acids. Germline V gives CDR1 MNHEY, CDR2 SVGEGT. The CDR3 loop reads CASGLRDRSHEQYF. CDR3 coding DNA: TGTGCTAGCGGCCTCCGGGACAGGTCCCACGAGCAGTACTTC.

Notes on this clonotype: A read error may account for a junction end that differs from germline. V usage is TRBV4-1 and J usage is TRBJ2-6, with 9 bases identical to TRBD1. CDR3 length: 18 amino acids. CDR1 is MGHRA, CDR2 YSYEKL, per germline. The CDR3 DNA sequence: TGCGCCAGCAGCCAACCGGGACAGGGTGTCAGAGGGGCCAACCTCCTGACTTTC. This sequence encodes CASSQPGQGVRGANLLTF.